This passage covers 32 T cell receptor beta chains from one sample sequenced in a study of vaccination effects on CD4 cells after COVID-19. ViraFEST expansion of antigen-specific CD4+ T cells with viral peptide pools preceded sequencing. The culture ran for roughly ten days, and then CD4+ T cells were isolated. Two doses of either BNT162b2 or mRNA-1273 were given to each participant. No antigens are known for them. Assay used: immunoSEQ multiplex PCR; TCRdb lists only in-frame clones, some missing. This sample has under 80,000 clones; 76% occur once, and the top ten carry around 0.94%. The specimen comprised CD4+ T cells from PBMCs cultured with HCoV-OC43 spike peptides, sampled after COVID-19 vaccination. As to subset: HCoV-OC43 spike overlapping peptide pool stimulation. All receptors derive from a human donor who received a COVID-19 vaccine.

The rearrangement uses TRBV10-1 and TRBJ2-5, with 14 bases fitting TRBD2. The CDR3 is 15 residues long. CDR1 is WNHNN, CDR2 SYGVQD, per germline (reference sequence). Germline trimming cut 5 bases from V and 6 bases from J; bases unmatched to any gene: 5. CDR3 DNA sequence: TGCGCCAGCAGTCAGGGACTAGCGGGGGAGAAGACCCAGTACTTC. It encodes CASSQGLAGEKTQYF.

This chain joins TRBV7-2 and TRBJ1-4; 8 nucleotides agree with TRBD1. Germline trimming cut 2 bases from V and 7 bases from J; bases unmatched to any gene: 6. Germline V CDR1 and CDR2: SGHTA, FQGNSA. CDR3 length equals 15 residues. The CDR3 sequence: CASSLSRTGPEKLFF. CDR3 DNA sequence: TGTGCCAGCAGCTTATCTAGGACAGGGCCTGAAAAACTGTTTTTT.

The chain combines TRBV5-8 with TRBJ2-6; 7 nucleotides match TRBD1. There are 16 residues in the CDR3. V dropped 4 bases and J dropped 0; count of bases not matched to a gene: 4. Germline V gene data show CDR1 as SGHTS and CDR2 as YDEGEE. The DNA for the CDR3 is TGTGCCAGCAGCCGGGACAGACCCTCTGGGGCCAACGTCCTGACTTTC. This codes for CASSRDRPSGANVLTF.

V gene TRBV18 combines with J gene TRBJ2-7; 11 bases align to TRBD1. Germline CDR1 is KGHSH and CDR2 is LQKENI. V trimming: 4 bases; J trimming: 4 bases; junction bases outside the gene matches: 9. The CDR3 consists of 16 residues. The DNA for the CDR3 is TGTGCCAGCTCACGAGGTGGGACAGGGGGGTCATACGAGCAGTACGTC. Its protein is CASSRGGTGGSYEQYV.

The chain is built from TRBV6-5 and TRBJ2-7; D gene unclear. CDR3 size: 14 residues. Germline V lookup: CDR1 MNHEY, CDR2 SVGAGI. V was trimmed by 2 bases and J by 4 bases, leaving 12 bases between them. CDR3 in amino acids: CASSYIQSPYEQYV. CDR3 DNA sequence: TGTGCCAGCAGTTACATACAGTCCCCATACGAGCAGTACGTC.

The rearrangement links TRBV5-6 to TRBJ1-3; unclear D gene. The germline CDR1 and CDR2 sequences are SGHDT and YYEEEE. The length of the CDR3 is 14 residues. Deletions cut 2 bases from V and 2 bases from J, with 8 bases between. The CDR3 nucleotides are TGTGCCAGCAGCTTACGGGTCCCTGGAAACACCATATATTTT. Residues: CASSLRVPGNTIYF.

This chain links TRBV4-2 with TRBJ1-1; D might be TRBD1 (5 bases). The germline gives CDR1 LGHNA, CDR2 YNFKEQ. The ends were cut back, 0 bases at V and 4 bases at J, with 6 bases in the middle. The CDR3 covers 13 residues. This CDR3 is CASSQEGGTEAFF. Here the CDR3 DNA reads TGTGCCAGCAGCCAAGAGGGGGGCACTGAAGCTTTCTTT.

The gene calls are TRBV24-1 and TRBJ2-7, with D possibly TRBD2 on 6 matching bases. CDR1 KGHDR and CDR2 SFDVKD come from the germline V gene. Deletions cut 9 bases from V and 2 bases from J, with 22 bases between. This CDR3 has 16 amino acids. CDR3 protein: CATPQGGALITYEQYV. The CDR3 region has the DNA TGTGCCACCCCTCAAGGAGGGGCCCTTATCACCTACGAGCAGTACGTC.

This rearrangement joins TRBV5-6 to TRBJ2-1; a possible D gene is TRBD1 (5 bases). This CDR3 is 18 amino acids long. Trimming cost V 4 bases and J 0 bases, with 20 bases left between them. CDR1 and CDR2 (germline): SGHDT, YYEEEE. The CDR3 reads CASSPPLGAASSYNEQFF. The DNA for the CDR3 is TGTGCCAGCAGCCCACCTCTAGGGGCGGCGAGCTCCTACAATGAGCAGTTCTTC.

This chain uses TRBV19 with TRBJ1-6; 8 bases align to TRBD1. CDR1 and CDR2 (germline): LNHDA, SQIVND (reference sequence). The CDR3 is 13 amino acids. V was pared by 5 bases and J by 9 bases, with 3 bases of the junction left unmatched. The DNA of the CDR3 is TGTGCCAGTAGTTACGACAGGGGTTCACCCCTCCACTTT. Its translation: CASSYDRGSPLHF.

The chain employs TRBV6-5 and TRBJ2-7; no clear D. Trimming cost V 10 bases and J 2 bases, with 12 bases left between them. The CDR3 length is 12 residues. The germline CDR1 and CDR2 sequences are MNHEY and SVGAGI. CDR3 sequence reads: CATSRLPYEQYV. The CDR3 bases are TGTGCCACCTCGAGGCTCCCCTACGAGCAGTACGTC.

This clone was found a few times. The chain recombines TRBV19 with TRBJ2-2, with D unresolved. The CDR3 covers 15 residues. In germline, CDR1 is LNHDA, CDR2 SQIVND (reference sequence). The V and J ends lost 8 bases and 1 base respectively, with 14 bases between them. The chain's CDR3 is CASQSGTQNTGELFF. The CDR3 coding sequence is TGTGCCAGTCAGTCAGGTACTCAGAACACCGGGGAGCTGTTTTTT.

In its sample, this clone was seen a few times. The V and J genes are TRBV5-4 and TRBJ2-5; no definite D call. CDR1 and CDR2 from the germline V gene are SGHNT and YYREEE (reference sequence). The CDR3 covers 12 residues. V was shortened by 4 bases and J by 5 bases, with 9 bases between the two germline ends. The chain's CDR3 is CASSLPPETQYF. For the CDR3, the DNA is TGTGCCAGCAGCCTTCCGCCTGAGACCCAGTACTTC.

The chain uses TRBV9 and TRBJ2-1; 7 positions match TRBD1. The CDR3 covers 16 residues. CDR1 and CDR2 (germline): SGDLS, YYNGEE. J gave up 6 bases and V 0 bases, and 9 bases lay outside the gene matches. The CDR3 sequence is CASSVAFQGVTNEQFF. The CDR3 DNA reads TGTGCCAGCAGCGTAGCTTTTCAGGGGGTTACCAATGAGCAGTTCTTC.

The chain joins TRBV5-1 to TRBJ1-4; TRBD1 aligns across 9 bases. V lost 4 bases and J lost 5; bases outside the gene matches: 6. The CDR3 runs to 15 residues. Germline CDR1 reads SGHRS; CDR2 reads YFSETQ. CDR3 DNA: TGCGCCAGCAGCCTAGGGACAGGGAAAAATGAAAAACTGTTTTTT. Its translation: CASSLGTGKNEKLFF.

The V and J genes are TRBV6-2 or TRBV6-3 and TRBJ2-1; either TRBD1 or TRBD2 may fit D (6 bases each). The CDR3 runs 12 residues. Germline values: CDR1 MNHEY, CDR2 SVGEGT. V lost 2 bases and J lost 15, with 14 bases in between. This chain's CDR3 is CASSYASGAAFF. DNA for the CDR3: TGTGCCAGCAGTTACGCGTCGGGGGCCGCGTTCTTC.

The V call is TRBV7-2, the J call TRBJ2-3; 9 bases agree with TRBD1. Trimming took 0 bases from V and 1 from J; bases not matched to a gene: 2. CDR3 length: 16 residues. Germline assignment: CDR1 SGHTA and CDR2 FQGNSA. CDR3 amino acids: CASSLAGDRGTDTQYF. DNA for the CDR3: TGTGCCAGCAGCTTAGCGGGGGACAGGGGCACAGATACGCAGTATTTT.

The chain is built from TRBV6-2 or TRBV6-3 and TRBJ2-1; TRBD1 is a possible D gene (5 bases). From germline, CDR1 is MNHEY and CDR2 SVGEGT. The CDR3 totals 12 residues. V gave up 1 base and J gave up 10 bases, with 8 bases separating them. The DNA for the CDR3 is TGTGCCAGCAGTTACTTGGGGCGGGAGCAGTTCTTC. Protein: CASSYLGREQFF.

The chain has TRBV7-8 and TRBJ2-1, with TRBD1 as a possible D gene (6 bases). The CDR3 is 14 amino acids. CDR1 is SGHVS, CDR2 FQNEAQ, per germline. V gave up 1 base and J gave up 8 bases, with 12 bases separating them. CDR3 in DNA: TGTGCCAGCAGCTTAGACAGGGTTGCCTATGAGCAGTTCTTC. It specifies CASSLDRVAYEQFF.

This CDR3 reads CASSGGDYGYTF. In DNA, the CDR3 is TGTGCCAGCAGTGGGGGGGACTATGGCTACACCTTC. This chain connects TRBV3-1 (or the pseudogene TRBV3-2) to TRBJ1-2, with TRBD1 as a possible D gene (5 bases). The CDR3 has 12 residues. The germline gives CDR1 LGHDT, CDR2 YNNKEL (reference sequence). Trimming left V 6 bases short and J 3 bases short, with 8 bases between.

This rearrangement joins TRBV10-1 to TRBJ1-1, with D hard to call. The ends were cut back, 6 bases at V and 5 bases at J, with 13 bases in the middle. Germline CDR1 WNHNN, CDR2 SYGVQD (reference sequence). CDR3 length: 13 residues. The CDR3 bases are TGCGCCAGCAGCTTAACACGAGGGACTGAAGCTTTCTTT. Protein product: CASSLTRGTEAFF.

The chain joins TRBV2 to TRBJ1-6; TRBD1 is a possible D gene (5 bases). Per the germline V gene, CDR1 is SNHLY and CDR2 is FYNNEI. V lost 1 base and J lost 3, with 13 bases in between. The CDR3 length is 17 residues. The chain's CDR3 is CASSEVGTEYYNSPLHF. DNA for the CDR3: TGTGCCAGCAGTGAAGTGGGGACCGAGTACTATAATTCACCCCTCCACTTT. Variable domain in full (rest from reference TRBV2 and TRBJ1-6): EPEVTQTPSHQVTQMGQEVILRCVPISNHLYFYWYRQILGQKVEFLVSFYNNEISEKSEIFDDQFSVERPDGSNFTLKIRSTKLEDSAMYFCASSEVGTEYYNSPLHFGNGTRLTVT.

The chain couples TRBV7-3 to TRBJ2-1, with D hard to call. This CDR3 is 13 amino acids long. In germline, CDR1 is SGHTA, CDR2 FQGTGA. Trimming pared 3 bases from V and 5 bases from J, leaving 8 bases between. CDR3 in amino acids: CASSLLLNNEQFF. In DNA form, the CDR3 reads TGTGCCAGCAGCTTGCTACTTAACAATGAGCAGTTCTTC.

V is TRBV7-2 and J is TRBJ2-1; D is unclear. The germline V and J ends were trimmed by 3 bases and 7 bases, with 4 bases remaining between them. Looked up from germline, CDR1 is SGHTA and CDR2 is FQGNSA. This CDR3 is built from 11 residues. The CDR3 sequence is CASSFLNEQFF. The DNA of the CDR3 is TGTGCCAGCAGCTTTTTGAATGAGCAGTTCTTC. The complete variable domain, with remaining parts taken from reference TRBV7-2 and TRBJ2-1, reads GAGVSQSPSNKVTEKGKDVELRCDPISGHTALYWYRQSLGQGLEFLIYFQGNSAPDKSGLPSDRFSAERTGGSVSTLTIQRTQQEDSAVYLCASSFLNEQFFGPGTRLTVL.

The chain has TRBV11-2 and TRBJ1-5, with TRBD1 matching 7 bases. CDR1 SGHAT and CDR2 FQNNGV come from the germline V gene. The CDR3 is made up of 15 amino acids. With V trimmed by 5 bases and J by 3 bases, 7 bases remained unmatched. CDR3 nucleotides: TGTGCCAGCAGCGAGAGGACAGGCGTCAATCAGCCCCAGCATTTT. It codes for CASSERTGVNQPQHF. The complete variable domain, with remaining parts taken from reference TRBV11-2 and TRBJ1-5, reads EAGVAQSPRYKIIEKRQSVAFWCNPISGHATLYWYQQILGQGPKLLIQFQNNGVVDDSQLPKDRFSAERLKGVDSTLKIQPAKLEDSAVYLCASSERTGVNQPQHFGDGTRLSIL.

The CDR3 sequence is CASSQDVSRLSLQETQYF. The DNA for the CDR3 is TGCGCCAGCAGCCAAGATGTCTCTAGACTGTCCCTGCAAGAGACCCAGTACTTC. The chain recombines TRBV4-1 with TRBJ2-5; D is unclear. V was shortened by 0 bases and J by 2 bases, with 19 bases between the two germline ends. CDR3 size: 18 residues. Germline assignment: CDR1 MGHRA and CDR2 YSYEKL.

The chain links TRBV11-2 to TRBJ2-7; D unclear. The CDR3 covers 13 residues. The germline V and J ends were trimmed by 0 bases and 8 bases, with 11 bases remaining between them. Per the germline V gene, CDR1 is SGHAT and CDR2 is FQNNGV. The CDR3 is CASSLDPVVKQYV. Written as DNA, the CDR3 is TGTGCCAGCAGCTTAGACCCAGTTGTCAAGCAGTACGTC.

The chain is built from TRBV7-2 and TRBJ2-5; D remains ambiguous. Germline assignment: CDR1 SGHTA and CDR2 FQGNSA. V was clipped by 0 bases and J by 5 bases, with 7 bases between them. The CDR3 length is 13 residues. In nucleotides, the CDR3 is TGTGCCAGCAGCTTAGCGCTGGGGGAGACCCAGTACTTC. It yields the protein CASSLALGETQYF. Using reference TRBV7-2 and TRBJ2-5 for the parts outside the CDR3, the full variable domain is GAGVSQSPSNKVTEKGKDVELRCDPISGHTALYWYRQSLGQGLEFLIYFQGNSAPDKSGLPSDRFSAERTGGSVSTLTIQRTQQEDSAVYLCASSLALGETQYFGPGTRLLVL.

V usage is TRBV27 and J usage is TRBJ2-1; 9 nucleotides line up with TRBD1. From germline, CDR1 is MNHEY and CDR2 SMNVEV (reference sequence). V was clipped by 6 bases and J by 4 bases; unmatched bases: 4. The CDR3 extends over 14 amino acids. The CDR3 DNA reads TGTGCCAGCAGAAGGACAGGGGCTTACAATGAGCAGTTCTTC. Encoded protein: CASRRTGAYNEQFF.

The J gene is TRBJ2-5, the V gene TRBV3-1 (or the pseudogene TRBV3-2); D possibly uses TRBD1 or TRBD2 (5 bases each). The CDR3 loop spans 13 amino acids. Trimming shortened V by 4 bases and J by 5 bases, and 11 bases separated the two germline ends. Germline CDR1 is LGHDT and CDR2 is YNNKEL (reference sequence). For the CDR3, the DNA is TGTGCCAGCAGCCGAGGGGCGCGGGAGACCCAGTACTTC. Its translation: CASSRGARETQYF.

This rearrangement joins TRBV5-1 to TRBJ2-3; no clear D gene. Trimming left V 0 bases short and J 2 bases short, with 4 bases between. The length of the CDR3 is 13 residues. CDR1 and CDR2 (germline): SGHRS, YFSETQ. CDR3 bases: TGCGCCAGCAGCTTGGGGAACACAGATACGCAGTATTTT. Protein sequence: CASSLGNTDTQYF. Variable domain in full (rest from reference TRBV5-1 and TRBJ2-3): KAGVTQTPRYLIKTRGQQVTLSCSPISGHRSVSWYQQTPGQGLQFLFEYFSETQRNKGNFPGRFSGRQFSNSRSEMNVSTLELGDSALYLCASSLGNTDTQYFGPGTRLTVL.

This clone occurred a few times. The genes are TRBV11-2 and TRBJ1-1, with D possibly TRBD1 on 5 matching bases. Germline V gene lookup returns CDR1 SGHAT and CDR2 FQNNGV. The CDR3 covers 12 residues. With 5 bases removed from V and 9 bases from J, the gap between germline ends came to 13 bases. The CDR3 spells CASSPRDLQAFF. As DNA, the CDR3 is TGTGCCAGCAGCCCTCGGGACCTTCAAGCTTTCTTT.